This T cell receptor (beta chain) appears in the sequencing data of a study of blood T cell repertoires in COVID-19. In the study's own analysis: Cell counts per sample came from amplifying reference gene primers. Measured with immunoSEQ multiplex PCR; TCRdb has only the in-frame clones, and not every one. V and J calls and clone size are as listed in that table; D and trimming were resolved from the DNA. The sample lists 50,000 to 65,000 clones, 82% occurring once. The V gene's germline CDR1 is SGDLS and CDR2 YYNGEE. The V segment lost 2 bases and the J segment 1 base; nucleotides outside the gene matches: 3. The CDR3 runs to 15 residues.

The TCR sequence derives from a woman aged 60-70 years with acute or convalescent COVID-19. The rearrangement links TRBV9 to TRBJ1-3, with 7 bases that match TRBD1. Sequenced sample: peripheral blood. CDR3 sequence reads: CASSVDRDSGNTIYF. In nucleotides, the CDR3 is TGTGCCAGCAGCGTCGACAGGGATTCTGGAAACACCATATATTTT.